This TCR beta chain originates from a study of tumor-infiltrating lymphocytes in oesophageal squamous cell carcinoma. One entry per CDR3 protein, called by TCRdb with MiXCR from the PCR reads. The repertoire has some 18,000 distinct CDR3 sequences, 42% of them found once; the top ten carry over 15%. The CDR3 runs 14 residues. CDR1 is SGHTA, CDR2 FQGNSA, per germline. The rearrangement joins TRBV7-2 to TRBJ2-7; TRBD1 matches at 7 bases. The J call may be faulty, since TRBJ1-2 better matches the DNA end. This receptor was identified in a female donor with esophageal squamous cell carcinoma. Sequenced input: normal esophageal tissue next to the tumor. The CDR3 protein is CASSKKQGSYGYTF. The CDR3 nucleotides are TGTGCCAGCAGCAAAAAACAGGGGAGCTATGGCTACACCTTC.